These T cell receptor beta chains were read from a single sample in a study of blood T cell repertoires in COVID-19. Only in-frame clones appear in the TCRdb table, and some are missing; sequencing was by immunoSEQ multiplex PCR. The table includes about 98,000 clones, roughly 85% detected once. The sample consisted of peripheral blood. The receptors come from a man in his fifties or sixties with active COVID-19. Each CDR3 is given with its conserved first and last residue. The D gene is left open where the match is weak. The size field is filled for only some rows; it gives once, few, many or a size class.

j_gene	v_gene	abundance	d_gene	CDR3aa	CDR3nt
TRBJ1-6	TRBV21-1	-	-	CASSRLGGGESPLHF	TGTGCCAGCAGCCGCCTTGGGGGCGGAGAGTCACCCCTCCACTTT
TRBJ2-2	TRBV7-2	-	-	CASSRGARPNTGELFF	TGTGCCAGCAGCCGCGGGGCTCGACCTAACACCGGGGAGCTGTTTTTT
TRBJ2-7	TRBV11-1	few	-	CASSLIAGVGEQYF	TGTGCCAGCAGCTTAATCGCCGGGGTGGGCGAGCAGTACTTC
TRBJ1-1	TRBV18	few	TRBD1	CASSPPTGRNTEAFF	TGTGCCAGCTCACCACCGACAGGGAGAAACACTGAAGCTTTCTTT
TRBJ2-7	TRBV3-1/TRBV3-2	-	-	CASSQDRTEQRTEQYF	TGTGCCAGCAGCCAAGATAGGACAGAGCAGCGGACCGAGCAGTACTTC
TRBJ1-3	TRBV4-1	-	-	CASSHYRNTIYF	TGCGCCAGCAGCCATTACAGAAACACCATATATTTT
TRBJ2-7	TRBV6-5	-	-	CASILAGDYEQYF	TGTGCCAGCATACTGGCAGGGGACTACGAGCAGTACTTC
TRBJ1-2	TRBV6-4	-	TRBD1	CASSATGTGYGYTF	TGTGCCAGCAGCGCGACGGGGACAGGCTATGGCTACACCTTC
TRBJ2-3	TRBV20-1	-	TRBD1	CSAIDRLTGGNTDTQYF	TGCAGTGCTATTGATCGACTGACAGGGGGGAACACAGATACGCAGTATTTT
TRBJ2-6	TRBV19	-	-	CASSIDFIGASSYGGANVLTF	TGTGCCAGTAGTATAGATTTCATCGGCGCTAGTTCTTATGGAGGGGCCAACGTCCTGACTTTC
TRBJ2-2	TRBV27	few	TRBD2	CASSSPGLADTGELFF	TGTGCCAGCAGTTCCCCGGGACTAGCTGACACCGGGGAGCTGTTTTTT
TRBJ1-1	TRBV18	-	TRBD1	CASSPLGQGGLNLNTEAFF	TGTGCCAGCTCACCGTTAGGACAGGGCGGTCTAAATTTGAACACTGAAGCTTTCTTT
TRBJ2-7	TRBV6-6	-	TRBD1	CASSPKDRSATSSYEQYF	TGTGCCAGCAGTCCAAAGGACAGGTCCGCAACTAGCTCCTACGAGCAGTACTTC
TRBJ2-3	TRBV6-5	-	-	CASKGKAGEPTAQYF	TGTGCCAGCAAGGGGAAGGCAGGCGAACCCACTGCACAGTATTTT
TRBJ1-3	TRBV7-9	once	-	CASSPPSVSGNTIYF	TGTGCCAGCAGCCCCCCTAGCGTCTCTGGAAACACCATATATTTT
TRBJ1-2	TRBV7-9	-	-	CASSHPGRVRYGYTF	TGTGCCAGCAGCCACCCGGGCAGGGTCCGGTATGGCTACACCTTC
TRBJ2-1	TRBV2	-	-	CASSEAGVTGTYNEQFF	TGTGCCAGCAGTGAAGCGGGTGTTACGGGGACCTACAATGAGCAGTTCTTC
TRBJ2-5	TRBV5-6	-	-	CASSLRGNQETQYF	TGTGCCAGCAGCTTACGGGGGAACCAAGAGACCCAGTACTTC
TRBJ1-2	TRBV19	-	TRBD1	CASSTRQGDGYTF	TGTGCCAGTAGTACTCGACAGGGGGATGGCTACACCTTC
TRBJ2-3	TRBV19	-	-	CASSRTGTTGSDTQYF	TGTGCCAGTAGTAGGACCGGGACAACCGGGTCAGATACGCAGTATTTT
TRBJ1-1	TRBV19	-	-	CASSTVETTEAFF	TGTGCCAGTAGCACAGTGGAAACGACTGAAGCTTTCTTT
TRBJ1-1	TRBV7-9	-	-	CASGKREDRAEAFF	TGTGCCTCCGGGAAAAGGGAAGATAGGGCTGAAGCTTTCTTT
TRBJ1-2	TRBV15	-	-	CATSGVGDSNYGYTF	TGTGCCACCAGCGGGGTAGGGGATTCCAACTATGGCTACACCTTC
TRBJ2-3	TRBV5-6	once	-	CASTSGDRTDTQYF	TGTGCCAGCACCTCGGGGGACCGGACAGATACGCAGTATTTT
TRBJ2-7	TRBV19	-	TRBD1	CASSSWTGGTYEQYF	TGTGCCAGTAGTTCTTGGACAGGGGGGACCTACGAGCAGTACTTC
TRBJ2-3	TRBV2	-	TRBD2	CASCPEGLAVDTQYF	TGTGCCAGCTGTCCCGAGGGACTAGCGGTAGATACGCAGTATTTT
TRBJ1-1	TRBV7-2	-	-	CASRQTPGQMNTEAFF	TGTGCCAGCAGACAGACCCCCGGACAGATGAACACTGAAGCTTTCTTT
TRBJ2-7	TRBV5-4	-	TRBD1	CASSSPGQLNYEQYF	TGTGCCAGCAGCTCTCCGGGACAGCTAAACTACGAGCAGTACTTC
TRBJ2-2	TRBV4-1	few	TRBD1	CASSQPLRGSGELFF	TGCGCCAGCAGCCAACCCCTCAGGGGGAGCGGGGAGCTGTTTTTT
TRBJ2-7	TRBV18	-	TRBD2	CASSPRGLAGGSSYEQYF	TGTGCCAGCTCACCACGAGGACTAGCGGGGGGGAGCTCCTACGAGCAGTACTTC
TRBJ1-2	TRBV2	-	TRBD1	CASSERQGAYYGYTF	TGTGCCAGCAGTGAAAGGCAGGGGGCGTACTATGGCTACACCTTC
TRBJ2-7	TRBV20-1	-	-	CSASFNPGGGEQYF	TGCAGTGCTAGTTTCAACCCAGGGGGAGGCGAGCAGTACTTC
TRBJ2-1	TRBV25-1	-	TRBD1	CASSSYGTGHLPRNEQFF	TGTGCCAGCAGTTCGTACGGGACAGGGCATCTACCGCGGAATGAGCAGTTCTTC
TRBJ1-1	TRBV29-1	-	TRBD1	CSAGQGGTEAFF	TGCAGCGCCGGACAGGGTGGCACTGAAGCTTTCTTT
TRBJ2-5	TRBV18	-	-	CASSPPEVWTQYF	TGTGCCAGCTCACCGCCCGAGGTATGGACCCAGTACTTC